The 7 T cell receptor beta chains below all came from one sample that was sequenced in a study of OX40 agonist ivuxolimab in advanced cancers. Only in-frame clones appear in the TCRdb table, and some are missing; sequencing was by immunoSEQ multiplex PCR. The sample shows about 82,000 clones, just over 85% of them seen only once. This specimen was CD4+ or CD8+ T cells sorted from blood, taken in a trial of the OX40 agonist ivuxolimab. The receptors derive from an adult with an advanced solid tumor such as melanoma, head and neck, liver or kidney cancer.

V and J are TRBV30 and TRBJ2-7; D may be TRBD1 or TRBD2 (6 bases each). The germline V gene has CDR1 GTSNPN and CDR2 SVGIG (reference sequence). The CDR3 is 14 amino acids. V was shortened by 0 bases and J by 6 bases, with 15 bases between the two germline ends. The CDR3: CAWSVPGGAAEQYF. The CDR3 DNA reads TGTGCCTGGAGTGTACCCGGGGGCGCCGCCGAGCAGTACTTC.

This clone occurred a few times. Within the sample, other DNA sequences also encode this same CDR3. The rearrangement uses TRBV29-1 and TRBJ1-1; D call uncertain. Per germline, CDR1 SQVTM and CDR2 ANQGSEA. The CDR3 is 11 amino acids. V was pared by 3 bases and J by 4 bases, with 6 bases between. The CDR3 DNA follows: TGCAGCGTTGACCGGGGCACTGAAGCTTTCTTT. This encodes CSVDRGTEAFF. The entire variable domain, with the rest obtained from reference TRBV29-1 and TRBJ1-1, is as follows: SAVISQKPSRDICQRGTSLTIQCQVDSQVTMMFWYRQQPGQSLTLIATANQGSEATYESGFVIDKFPISRPNLTFSTLTVSNMSPEDSSIYLCSVDRGTEAFFGQGTRLTVV.

This chain connects TRBV6-4 to TRBJ2-3, with a tentative D call TRBD2 (5 bases). The CDR3 has 15 residues. Trimming pared 6 bases from V and 5 bases from J, leaving 18 bases between. Germline V gene lookup returns CDR1 MRHNA and CDR2 SNTAGT. CDR3 sequence (DNA): TGTGCCAGCAGCGTCTTTGTTGCGGGTCAAGATACGCAGTATTTT. This translates into CASSVFVAGQDTQYF.

The chain recombines TRBV6-5 with TRBJ2-5; TRBD2 is a possible D gene (5 bases). CDR3 size: 11 residues. The V and J ends lost 6 bases and 11 bases respectively, with 13 bases between them. Germline assignment: CDR1 MNHEY and CDR2 SVGAGI. CDR3 sequence: CASRNVEEQYF. The CDR3 DNA reads as TGTGCCAGCAGAAACGTGGAGGAGCAGTACTTC.

The gene calls are TRBV29-1 and TRBJ2-7; D assignment may be TRBD1 or TRBD2 (6 bases each). This CDR3 spans 13 amino acids. The germline V gene has CDR1 SQVTM and CDR2 ANQGSEA. V lost 4 bases and J lost 4, with 14 bases in between. The CDR3 nucleotides read TGCAGCGTTGGGGGGGCGGGTATATACGAGCAGTACTTC. It encodes CSVGGAGIYEQYF.

V and J are TRBV5-1 and TRBJ2-5, with D perhaps TRBD2 (6 bases). The CDR3 runs 15 residues. V lost 2 bases, J lost 3 bases, and 14 bases lay in between. From germline, CDR1 is SGHRS and CDR2 YFSETQ. CDR3 amino acids: CASSFGASEKETQYF. The CDR3 nucleotides read TGCGCCAGCAGCTTTGGGGCTAGCGAAAAAGAGACCCAGTACTTC.

The chain recombines TRBV18 with TRBJ2-7, with TRBD1 as a possible D gene (6 bases). Per germline, CDR1 KGHSH and CDR2 LQKENI. CDR3 size: 14 residues. Between the trimmed V and J ends, which lost 1 base and 7 bases, there was a span of 14 bases. The CDR3, as DNA: TGTGCCAGCTCACCACTAGCGAGAACAGGGGAGCAGTACTTC. Protein sequence: CASSPLARTGEQYF.